Each of the 23 T cell receptor beta chains below was sequenced from the same sample in a study of blood T cell repertoires in COVID-19 (TCRdb year 2020). Preparation of the library involved the immunoSEQ multiplex PCR assay. TCRdb took over this immuneACCESS table, retaining in-frame rearrangements with V and J assigned. Such tables are incomplete; in checked studies, under half of the missing clones stem from an unresolved V gene, and the remainder is unexplained. Recorded for this sample are about 99,000 clones; 80% to 85% of them occurred a single time. Under 2% of the sample belongs to the ten largest clones. The material sequenced was peripheral blood. These TCRs come from a man in his sixties or seventies with active or convalescent COVID-19.

This chain uses TRBV28 with TRBJ1-4; 7 positions match TRBD1. Germline CDR1 reads MDHEN; CDR2 reads SYDVKM. V trimming: 5 bases; J trimming: 8 bases; junction bases outside the gene matches: 8. CDR3 length: 14 amino acids. CDR3 in DNA: TGTGCCAGCAGTCCAGGGGGTCTTGGGGAAAAACTGTTTTTT. Its protein is CASSPGGLGEKLFF.

V usage is TRBV9 and J usage is TRBJ2-2; TRBD1 agrees at 8 bases. This CDR3 region has 16 residues. Unmatched junction bases numbered 9, after V lost 3 bases and J lost 5 bases. The germline V gene encodes CDR1 SGDLS and CDR2 YYNGEE. CDR3 residues: CASSGPGTGGTGELFF. The CDR3 region has the DNA TGTGCCAGCAGCGGTCCCGGGACAGGTGGGACCGGGGAGCTGTTTTTT. Supplemented by reference TRBV9 and TRBJ2-2, the full variable domain reads DSGVTQTPKHLITATGQRVTLRCSPRSGDLSVYWYQQSLDQGLQFLIQYYNGEERAKGNILERFSAQQFPDLHSELNLSSLELGDSALYFCASSGPGTGGTGELFFGEGSRLTVL.

This clone was detected a few times. CDR3 bases: TGCGCCAGCAGCCAACTAGCGGGGAGCACCGGGGAGCTGTTTTTT. Amino acids: CASSQLAGSTGELFF. The chain is built from TRBV5-1 and TRBJ2-2, with TRBD2 matching over 10 bases. Germline CDR1 SGHRS, CDR2 YFSETQ. This CDR3 comprises 15 residues. V shed 4 bases, J shed 4 bases, and the junction held 4 bases outside the gene matches.

The chain carries TRBV28 and TRBJ2-1; D remains unclear. The germline V and J ends were trimmed by 5 bases and 5 bases, with 7 bases remaining between them. Germline lookup yields CDR1 MDHEN and CDR2 SYDVKM. The length of the CDR3 is 12 residues. The CDR3, as DNA: TGTGCCAGCAGTATGGCCCACAATGAGCAGTTCTTC. This codes for CASSMAHNEQFF.

The chain is built from TRBV5-1 and TRBJ1-6; TRBD1 is a possible D gene (6 bases). Germline CDR1 reads SGHRS; CDR2 reads YFSETQ. The CDR3 sequence is 18 residues long. V was cut by 0 bases and J by 12 bases, with 25 bases left in between. The CDR3 here is CASSLGSSKDRTPGPLHF. CDR3 bases: TGCGCCAGCAGCTTGGGTTCCTCAAAAGACAGGACTCCAGGACCCCTCCACTTT.

Regarding this clone: This specimen includes other DNA sequences encoding the same CDR3. The chain uses TRBV5-1 and TRBJ1-4; 8 positions match TRBD1. V lost 3 bases to trimming and J lost 7 bases; unmatched junction nucleotides: 5. CDR3 size: 14 residues. From germline, CDR1 is SGHRS and CDR2 YFSETQ. CDR3 in amino acids: CASSSGGLGEKLFF. Here the CDR3 DNA reads TGCGCCAGCAGCTCAGGGGGCCTCGGTGAAAAACTGTTTTTT.

V and J are TRBV6-1 and TRBJ2-1; TRBD2 aligns across 9 bases. The CDR3 contains 14 residues. Germline V lookup: CDR1 MNHNS, CDR2 SASEGT. V dropped 10 bases and J dropped 8; count of bases not matched to a gene: 12. The CDR3, as DNA: TGTGCCACCACAGCGGGGGGCAATATCCATGAGCAGTTCTTC. Translation gives CATTAGGNIHEQFF.

The chain has TRBV29-1 and TRBJ1-1; 9 bases are a match to TRBD1. CDR3 size: 15 residues. Trimming removed 6 bases from V and 4 bases from J; junction bases left unmatched: 12. Germline V gene sequence: CDR1 SQVTM, CDR2 ANQGSEA. The CDR3 reads CSVLGQGVGSTEAFF. CDR3 DNA: TGCAGCGTGTTGGGACAGGGCGTAGGAAGCACTGAAGCTTTCTTT.

This rearrangement joins TRBV27 to TRBJ2-3, with unresolved D. Trimming removed 6 bases at V and 4 bases at J, with 17 bases between. CDR1 MNHEY and CDR2 SMNVEV come from the germline V gene (reference sequence). This CDR3 has 15 amino acids. The CDR3 nucleotides are TGTGCCAGCAGCCTTGCCCCAGTTCGTGCAGATACGCAGTATTTT. Protein: CASSLAPVRADTQYF.

V gene TRBV19 combines with J gene TRBJ1-4; 7 bases line up with TRBD1. The germline gives CDR1 LNHDA, CDR2 SQIVND (reference sequence). With 7 bases clipped from V and 6 bases from J, the junction kept 11 bases outside the gene matches. The CDR3 spans 15 residues. In nucleotides, the CDR3 is TGTGCCAGTACCAACCCCAGACAGGGCTATGAAAAACTGTTTTTT. Translation: CASTNPRQGYEKLFF.

This chain links TRBV4-2 with TRBJ2-2; 8 positions agree with TRBD1. The CDR3 consists of 15 residues. CDR1 is LGHNA, CDR2 YNFKEQ, per germline. Trimming at V came to 4 bases and at J to 3 bases, leaving 4 bases not matched to a gene. CDR3: CASSLDRVDTGELFF. In DNA form, the CDR3 reads TGTGCCAGCAGCCTGGACAGGGTCGACACCGGGGAGCTGTTTTTT.

V and J are TRBV28 and TRBJ1-3, with a possible D match to TRBD1 (6 bases). V lost 5 bases and J 4 bases, leaving 12 bases between the germline ends. CDR1 is MDHEN and CDR2 is SYDVKM in the germline V gene. The CDR3 has 14 residues. CDR3 in amino acids: CASSPQGTGNTIYF. The DNA of the CDR3 is TGTGCCAGCAGTCCTCAGGGGACGGGAAACACCATATATTTT.

CDR3 sequence: CSVVGGAVEQYF. CDR3 DNA sequence: TGCAGCGTTGTTGGGGGGGCAGTCGAGCAGTACTTC. V is TRBV29-1 and J is TRBJ2-7; D perhaps matches TRBD2 (7 bases). V dropped 4 bases and J dropped 6 bases, with 13 bases sitting between them. The CDR3 loop spans 12 amino acids. Germline V CDR1 and CDR2: SQVTM, ANQGSEA.

CDR3 nucleotide sequence: TGTGCCAGCTCACCCGCAGCGGGGGATCTCACCGGGGAGCTGTTTTTT. Its protein is CASSPAAGDLTGELFF. The rearrangement uses TRBV18 and TRBJ2-2; 8 bases fit TRBD2. After removal of 3 bases from V and 4 bases from J, the junction contained 7 bases not matched to a gene. The CDR3 has 16 residues. Germline CDR1 reads KGHSH; CDR2 reads LQKENI.

The J gene is TRBJ2-1, the V gene TRBV25-1, with 13 bases that match TRBD2. CDR3 length: 17 amino acids. Looked up from germline, CDR1 is MGHDK and CDR2 is SYGVNS. Unmatched junction bases numbered 10, after V lost 4 bases and J lost 7 bases. CDR3 nucleotide sequence: TGTGCCAGCAGTGGGACTAGCGGGGGTGTTGGTATGAATGAGCAGTTCTTC. Translated: CASSGTSGGVGMNEQFF.

The genes are TRBV15 and TRBJ2-3; TRBD1 might be the D (6 bases). This CDR3 is 14 amino acids long. Germline V gene data show CDR1 as LNHNV and CDR2 as YYDKDF (reference sequence). Trimming took off 4 bases at V and 4 bases at J, with 12 bases between the two ends. The CDR3, as DNA: TGTGCCACCAGCAACTTCAGGGGTGCAGATACGCAGTATTTT. This codes for CATSNFRGADTQYF.

The V and J genes are TRBV11-3 and TRBJ2-2; D remains unclear. This CDR3 region has 14 residues. From germline, CDR1 is SGHNT and CDR2 YENEEA. The germline V and J ends were trimmed by 5 bases and 2 bases, with 9 bases remaining between them. Here the CDR3 reads CASSPRVNTGELFF. CDR3 nucleotides: TGTGCCAGCAGCCCCCGGGTCAACACCGGGGAGCTGTTTTTT.

The rearrangement uses TRBV7-2 and TRBJ2-7, with 9 bases that match TRBD1. The trim removed 1 base at V and 4 bases at J, leaving 5 bases unmatched. The CDR3 has 15 amino acids. Germline V gene lookup returns CDR1 SGHTA and CDR2 FQGNSA. CDR3 nucleotide sequence: TGTGCCAGCAGCTTAGAAGGGACAGGGAATTACGAGCAGTACTTC. This codes for CASSLEGTGNYEQYF.

The gene calls are TRBV14 and TRBJ2-4; possible D gene TRBD1, 6 bases. Trimming took 4 bases from V and 8 from J, leaving 12 bases between them. Germline V gene lookup returns CDR1 SGHDN and CDR2 FVKESK. This CDR3 has 13 residues. DNA of the CDR3: TGTGCCAGCAGCCTGAGGGGGACGGACATTCAGTACTTC. This sequence encodes CASSLRGTDIQYF.

The chain links TRBV5-5 to TRBJ1-1, with D maybe TRBD1 (6 bases). The length of the CDR3 is 15 residues. V lost 2 bases and J 5 bases, leaving 16 bases between the germline ends. Germline V gives CDR1 SGHKS, CDR2 YYEKEE (reference sequence). DNA for the CDR3: TGTGCCAGCAGCTTTGGTCCGGTACAGGGAACTGAAGCTTTCTTT. Translation gives CASSFGPVQGTEAFF.

This clone has just a few counts. This chain uses TRBV10-3 with TRBJ1-5, with D possibly being TRBD1 (6 bases). V lost 0 bases to trimming and J lost 9 bases, with 15 bases between them. The CDR3 is 15 residues long. From germline, CDR1 is ENHRY and CDR2 SYGVKD. CDR3 nucleotides: TGTGCCATCAGTGAGTCTACAGGGAGCCAGGGGCCCCAGCATTTT. Residues: CAISESTGSQGPQHF.

This rearrangement joins TRBV5-1 to TRBJ2-2; 9 nucleotides match TRBD2. Germline V gives CDR1 SGHRS, CDR2 YFSETQ. With V trimmed by 0 bases and J by 0 bases, 6 bases remained unmatched. This CDR3 comprises 18 residues. Here the CDR3 reads CASSLDGGGAANTGELFF. CDR3 in DNA: TGCGCCAGCAGCTTGGATGGCGGGGGGGCCGCGAACACCGGGGAGCTGTTTTTT. Full variable domain (remainder filled in from reference TRBV5-1 and TRBJ2-2): KAGVTQTPRYLIKTRGQQVTLSCSPISGHRSVSWYQQTPGQGLQFLFEYFSETQRNKGNFPGRFSGRQFSNSRSEMNVSTLELGDSALYLCASSLDGGGAANTGELFFGEGSRLTVL.

The V call is TRBV2, the J call TRBJ2-3, with D uncertain. CDR3 length: 12 amino acids. V shed 10 bases and J shed 5 bases, with 13 bases lying between them. Germline CDR1 reads SNHLY; CDR2 reads FYNNEI. The CDR3: CATSQSGDTQYF. In nucleotides, the CDR3 is TGTGCCACCTCCCAGTCAGGAGATACGCAGTATTTT.